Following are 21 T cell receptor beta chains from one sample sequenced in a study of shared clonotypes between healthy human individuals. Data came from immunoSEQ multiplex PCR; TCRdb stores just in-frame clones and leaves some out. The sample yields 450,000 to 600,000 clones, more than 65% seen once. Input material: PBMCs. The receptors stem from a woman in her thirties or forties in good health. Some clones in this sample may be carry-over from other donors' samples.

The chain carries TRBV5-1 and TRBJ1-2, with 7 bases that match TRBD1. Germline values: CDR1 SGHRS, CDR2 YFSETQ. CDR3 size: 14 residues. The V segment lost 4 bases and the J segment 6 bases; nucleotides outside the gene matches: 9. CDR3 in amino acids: CASSPAGDRDGYTF. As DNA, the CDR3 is TGCGCCAGCAGCCCGGCGGGGGACAGAGATGGCTACACCTTC.

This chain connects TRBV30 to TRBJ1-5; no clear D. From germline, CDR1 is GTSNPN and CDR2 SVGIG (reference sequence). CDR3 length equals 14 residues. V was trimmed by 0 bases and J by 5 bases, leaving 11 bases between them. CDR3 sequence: CAWSVGYRDQPQHF. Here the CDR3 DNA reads TGTGCCTGGAGTGTGGGGTATAGGGATCAGCCCCAGCATTTT.

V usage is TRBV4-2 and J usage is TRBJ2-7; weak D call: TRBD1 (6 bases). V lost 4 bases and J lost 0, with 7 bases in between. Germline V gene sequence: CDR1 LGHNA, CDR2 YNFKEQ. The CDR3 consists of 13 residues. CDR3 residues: CASSPTGSYEQYF. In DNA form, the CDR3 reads TGTGCCAGCAGCCCGACAGGCTCCTACGAGCAGTACTTC.

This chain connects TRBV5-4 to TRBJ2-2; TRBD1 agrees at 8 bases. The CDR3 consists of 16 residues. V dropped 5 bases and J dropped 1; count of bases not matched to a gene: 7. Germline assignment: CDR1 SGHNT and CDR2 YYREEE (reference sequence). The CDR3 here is CASRDSGTGNTGELFF. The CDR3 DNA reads TGTGCCAGCAGAGACTCCGGGACAGGGAACACCGGGGAGCTGTTTTTT.

CDR3 DNA: TGTGCCAGCAGCTTAATAGGGCTGAGCACAGATACGCAGTATTTT. It translates to CASSLIGLSTDTQYF. The chain uses TRBV7-2 and TRBJ2-3; D remains ambiguous. Germline-derived CDR1 and CDR2 are SGHTA and FQGNSA. The CDR3 is 15 residues long. Trimming took off 2 bases at V and 0 bases at J, with 9 bases between the two ends.

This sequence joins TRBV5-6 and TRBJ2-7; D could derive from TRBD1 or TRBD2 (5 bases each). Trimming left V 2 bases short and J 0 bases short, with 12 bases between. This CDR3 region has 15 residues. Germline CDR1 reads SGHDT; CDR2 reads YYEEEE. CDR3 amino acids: CASSLGDAPSYEQYF. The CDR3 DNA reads TGTGCCAGCAGCTTAGGGGACGCACCCTCCTACGAGCAGTACTTC.

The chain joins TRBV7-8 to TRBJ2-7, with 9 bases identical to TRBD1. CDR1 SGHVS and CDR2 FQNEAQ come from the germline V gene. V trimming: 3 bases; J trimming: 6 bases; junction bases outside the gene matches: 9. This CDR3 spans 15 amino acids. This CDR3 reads CASSFGGTGSSEQYF. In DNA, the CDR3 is TGTGCCAGCAGCTTTGGTGGGACAGGGTCGTCCGAGCAGTACTTC.

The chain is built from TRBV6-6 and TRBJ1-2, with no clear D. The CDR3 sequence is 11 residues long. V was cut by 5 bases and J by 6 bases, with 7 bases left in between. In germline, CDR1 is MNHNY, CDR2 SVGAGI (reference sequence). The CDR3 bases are TGTGCCAGCAGTCCTTTAGATGGCTACACCTTC. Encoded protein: CASSPLDGYTF.

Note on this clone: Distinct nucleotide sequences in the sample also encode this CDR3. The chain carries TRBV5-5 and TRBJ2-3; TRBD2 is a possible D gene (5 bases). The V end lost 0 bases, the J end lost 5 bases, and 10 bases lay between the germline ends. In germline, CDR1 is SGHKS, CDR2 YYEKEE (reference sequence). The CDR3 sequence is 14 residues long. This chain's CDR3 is CASSLVLRGDTQYF. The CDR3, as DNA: TGTGCCAGCAGCTTGGTCCTACGGGGAGATACGCAGTATTTT.

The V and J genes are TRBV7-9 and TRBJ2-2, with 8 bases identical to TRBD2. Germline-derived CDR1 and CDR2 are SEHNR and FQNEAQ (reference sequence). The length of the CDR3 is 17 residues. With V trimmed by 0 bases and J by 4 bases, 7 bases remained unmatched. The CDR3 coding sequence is TGTGCCAGCAGCTTAGCGGTGGCTAGCGGGCCCACCGGGGAGCTGTTTTTT. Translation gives CASSLAVASGPTGELFF.

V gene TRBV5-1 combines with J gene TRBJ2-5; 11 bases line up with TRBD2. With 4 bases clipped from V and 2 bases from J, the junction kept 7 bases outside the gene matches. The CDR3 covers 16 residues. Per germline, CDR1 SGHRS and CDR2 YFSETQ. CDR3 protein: CASSLPGTSGQETQYF. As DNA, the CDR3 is TGCGCCAGCAGCCTCCCCGGGACTAGCGGACAAGAGACCCAGTACTTC.

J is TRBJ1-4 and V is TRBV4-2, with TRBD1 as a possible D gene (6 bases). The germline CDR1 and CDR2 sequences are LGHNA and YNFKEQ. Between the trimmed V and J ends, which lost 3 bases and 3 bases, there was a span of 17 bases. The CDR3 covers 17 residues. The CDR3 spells CASSQERTGIANEKLFF. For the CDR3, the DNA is TGTGCCAGCAGCCAGGAACGCACAGGGATAGCTAATGAAAAACTGTTTTTT.

CDR3 nucleotides: TGTGCCAGCAGCTCAAGTGAGATGACTAGCGGGAGGGTATATGAGCAGTTCTTC. Translating it yields CASSSSEMTSGRVYEQFF. J is TRBJ2-1 and V is TRBV7-8; 14 nucleotides match TRBD2. After removal of 4 bases from V and 8 bases from J, the junction contained 13 bases not matched to a gene. This CDR3 region has 18 residues. CDR1 and CDR2 (germline): SGHVS, FQNEAQ. The complete variable domain, with remaining parts taken from reference TRBV7-8 and TRBJ2-1, reads GAGVSQSPRYKVAKRGQDVALRCDPISGHVSLFWYQQALGQGPEFLTYFQNEAQLDKSGLPSDRFFAERPEGSVSTLKIQRTQQEDSAVYLCASSSSEMTSGRVYEQFFGPGTRLTVL.

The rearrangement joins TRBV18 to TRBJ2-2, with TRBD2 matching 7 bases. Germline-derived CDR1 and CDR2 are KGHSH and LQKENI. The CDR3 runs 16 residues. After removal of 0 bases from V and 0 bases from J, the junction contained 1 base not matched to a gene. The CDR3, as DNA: TGTGCCAGCTCACCACCGGCGGGAGCGAACACCGGGGAGCTGTTTTTT. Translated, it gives CASSPPAGANTGELFF.

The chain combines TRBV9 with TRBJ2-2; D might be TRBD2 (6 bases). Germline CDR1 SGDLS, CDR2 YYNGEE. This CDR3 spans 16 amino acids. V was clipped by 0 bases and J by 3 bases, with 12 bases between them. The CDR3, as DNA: TGTGCCAGCAGCGTAGATGTTAGCGGCCACACCGGGGAGCTGTTTTTT. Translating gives CASSVDVSGHTGELFF.

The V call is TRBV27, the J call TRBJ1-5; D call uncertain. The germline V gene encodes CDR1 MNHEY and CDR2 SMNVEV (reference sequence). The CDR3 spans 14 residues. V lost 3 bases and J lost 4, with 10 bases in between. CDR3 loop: CASSFAGMNQPQHF. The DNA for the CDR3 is TGTGCCAGCAGTTTTGCTGGGATGAATCAGCCCCAGCATTTT.

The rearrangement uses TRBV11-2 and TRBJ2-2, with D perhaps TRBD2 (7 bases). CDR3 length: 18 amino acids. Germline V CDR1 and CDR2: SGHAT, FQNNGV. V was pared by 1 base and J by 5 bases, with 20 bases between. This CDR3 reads CASSLVSLAGQGTGELFF. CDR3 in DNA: TGTGCCAGCAGCTTAGTGTCATTAGCGGGTCAGGGGACCGGGGAGCTGTTTTTT.

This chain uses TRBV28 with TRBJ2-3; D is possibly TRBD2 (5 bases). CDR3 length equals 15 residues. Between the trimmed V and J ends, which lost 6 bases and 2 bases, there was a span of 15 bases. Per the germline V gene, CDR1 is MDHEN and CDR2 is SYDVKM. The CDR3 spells CASRAAPGFTDTQYF. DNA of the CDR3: TGTGCCAGCAGAGCCGCCCCGGGATTCACAGATACGCAGTATTTT.

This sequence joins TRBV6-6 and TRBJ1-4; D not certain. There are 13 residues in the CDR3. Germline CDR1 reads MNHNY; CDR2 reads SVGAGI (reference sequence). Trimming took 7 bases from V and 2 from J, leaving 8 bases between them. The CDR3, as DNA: TGTGCCAGCACCAGGCGGACTAATGAAAAACTGTTTTTT. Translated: CASTRRTNEKLFF.

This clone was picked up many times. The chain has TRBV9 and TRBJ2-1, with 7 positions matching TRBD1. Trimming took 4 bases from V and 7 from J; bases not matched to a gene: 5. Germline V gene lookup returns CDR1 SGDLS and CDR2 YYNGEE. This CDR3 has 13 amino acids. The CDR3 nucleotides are TGTGCCAGCAGCCAGAGGGGGCGAAATGAGCAGTTCTTC. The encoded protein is CASSQRGRNEQFF. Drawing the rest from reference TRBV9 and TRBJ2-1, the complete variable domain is DSGVTQTPKHLITATGQRVTLRCSPRSGDLSVYWYQQSLDQGLQFLIQYYNGEERAKGNILERFSAQQFPDLHSELNLSSLELGDSALYFCASSQRGRNEQFFGPGTRLTVL.

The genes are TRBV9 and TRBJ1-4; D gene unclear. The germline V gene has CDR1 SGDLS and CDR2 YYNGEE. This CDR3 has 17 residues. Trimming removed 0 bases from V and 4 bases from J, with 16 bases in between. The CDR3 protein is CASSVAPLVGFNEKLFF. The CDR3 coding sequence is TGTGCCAGCAGCGTAGCCCCCTTGGTGGGGTTTAATGAAAAACTGTTTTTT.